There are a few counts of the clone carrying this TCR beta chain. The data belong to a study of blood T cell repertoires in COVID-19. Whole-study context: COVID-19 samples collected from the United States, Italy and Spain covered acute and convalescent phases. The cDNA or gDNA used as material had been derived from T cells, B-cell-depleted T cells, or PBMCs.

Germline V gene data show CDR1 as MNHEY and CDR2 as SMNVEV (reference sequence). Trimming shortened V by 6 bases and J by 0 bases, and 5 bases separated the two germline ends. The CDR3 runs to 13 residues. Followed over time, Seattle patients had been enrolled while infection was active. The method was immunoSEQ multiplex PCR; TCRdb's version includes in-frame clones alone and lacks a portion of them. The sample contains hundreds of thousands of clones, more than 80% of which appear only once. This clonotype was sampled from a woman aged 30 to 39 with COVID-19, enrolled during active disease. The specimen sequenced was peripheral blood. The genes are TRBV27 and TRBJ2-2, with D unresolved. CDR3 protein: CASRSANTGELFF. The CDR3 nucleotides read TGTGCCAGCAGGTCCGCGAACACCGGGGAGCTGTTTTTT.